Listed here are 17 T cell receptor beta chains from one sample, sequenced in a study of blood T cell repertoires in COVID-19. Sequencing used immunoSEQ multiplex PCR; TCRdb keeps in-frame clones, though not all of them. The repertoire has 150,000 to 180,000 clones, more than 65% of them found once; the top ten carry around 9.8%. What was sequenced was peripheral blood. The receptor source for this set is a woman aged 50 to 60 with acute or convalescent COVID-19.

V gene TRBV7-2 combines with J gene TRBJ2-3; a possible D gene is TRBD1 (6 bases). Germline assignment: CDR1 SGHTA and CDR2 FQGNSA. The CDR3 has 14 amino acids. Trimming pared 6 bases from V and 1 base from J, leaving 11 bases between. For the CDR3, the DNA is TGTGCCAGCAGGATAGACAGGCGCACAGATACGCAGTATTTT. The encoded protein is CASRIDRRTDTQYF.

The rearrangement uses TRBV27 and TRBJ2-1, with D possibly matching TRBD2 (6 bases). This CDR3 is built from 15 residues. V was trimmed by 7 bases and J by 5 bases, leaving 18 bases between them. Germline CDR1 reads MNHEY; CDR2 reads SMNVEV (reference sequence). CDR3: CASKTRKAGNNEQFF. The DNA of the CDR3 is TGTGCCAGCAAAACTAGAAAAGCGGGCAACAATGAGCAGTTCTTC.

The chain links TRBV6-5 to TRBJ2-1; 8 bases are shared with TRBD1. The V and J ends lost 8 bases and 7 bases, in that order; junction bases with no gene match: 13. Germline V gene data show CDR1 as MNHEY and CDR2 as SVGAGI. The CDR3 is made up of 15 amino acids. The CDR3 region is CASAEAGGASNEQFF. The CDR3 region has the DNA TGTGCCAGCGCCGAAGCAGGGGGCGCTTCGAATGAGCAGTTCTTC.

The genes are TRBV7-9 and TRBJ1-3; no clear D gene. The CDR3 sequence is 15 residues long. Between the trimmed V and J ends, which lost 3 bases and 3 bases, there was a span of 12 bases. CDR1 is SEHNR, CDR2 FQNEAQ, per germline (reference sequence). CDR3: CASSLGSILGNTIYF. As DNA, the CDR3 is TGTGCCAGCAGCTTGGGCAGTATTCTTGGAAACACCATATATTTT.

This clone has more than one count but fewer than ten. CDR3 sequence reads: CASSVLAGGPSTDTQYF. The DNA for the CDR3 is TGTGCCAGCAGTGTACTAGCGGGAGGGCCCAGCACAGATACGCAGTATTTT. The chain combines TRBV28 with TRBJ2-3; 13 bases map to TRBD2. The CDR3 is 17 amino acids. Germline V gene lookup returns CDR1 MDHEN and CDR2 SYDVKM. Trimming at V came to 5 bases and at J to 0 bases, leaving 5 bases not matched to a gene.

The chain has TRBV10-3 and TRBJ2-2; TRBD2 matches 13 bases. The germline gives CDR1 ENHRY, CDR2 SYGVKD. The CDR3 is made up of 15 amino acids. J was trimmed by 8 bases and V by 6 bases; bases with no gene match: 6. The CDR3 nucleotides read TGTGCCATCAGAGGGACTAGCGGGACAGCTGGGGAGCTGTTTTTT. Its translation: CAIRGTSGTAGELFF.

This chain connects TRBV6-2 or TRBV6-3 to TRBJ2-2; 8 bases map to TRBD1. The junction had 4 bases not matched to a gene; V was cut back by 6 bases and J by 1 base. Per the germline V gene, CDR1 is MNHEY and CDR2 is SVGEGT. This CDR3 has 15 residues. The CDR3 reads CASSSGTGNTGELFF. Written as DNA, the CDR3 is TGTGCCAGCAGCTCCGGGACAGGGAACACCGGGGAGCTGTTTTTT.

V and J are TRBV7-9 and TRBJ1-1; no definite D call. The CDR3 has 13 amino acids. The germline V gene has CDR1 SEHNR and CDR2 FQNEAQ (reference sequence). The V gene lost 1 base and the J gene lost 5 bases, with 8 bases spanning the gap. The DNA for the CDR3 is TGTGCCAGCAGCTTAGAGGCGGGAACTGAAGCTTTCTTT. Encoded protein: CASSLEAGTEAFF. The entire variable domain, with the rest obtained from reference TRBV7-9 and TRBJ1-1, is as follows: DTGVSQNPRHKITKRGQNVTFRCDPISEHNRLYWYRQTLGQGPEFLTYFQNEAQLEKSRLLSDRFSAERPKGSFSTLEIQRTEQGDSAMYLCASSLEAGTEAFFGQGTRLTVV.

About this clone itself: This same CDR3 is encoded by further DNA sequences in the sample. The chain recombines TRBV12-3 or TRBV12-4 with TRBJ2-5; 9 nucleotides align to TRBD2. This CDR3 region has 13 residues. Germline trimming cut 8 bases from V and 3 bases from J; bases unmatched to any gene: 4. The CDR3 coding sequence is TGTGCCAGCGGACGACTAGCGGAAGAGACCCAGTACTTC. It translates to CASGRLAEETQYF.

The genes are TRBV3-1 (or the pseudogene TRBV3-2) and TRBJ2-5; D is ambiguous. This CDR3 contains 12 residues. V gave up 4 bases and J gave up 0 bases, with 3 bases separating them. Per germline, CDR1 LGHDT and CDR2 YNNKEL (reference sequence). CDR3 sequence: CASSPDQETQYF. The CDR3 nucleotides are TGTGCCAGCAGCCCGGACCAAGAGACCCAGTACTTC.

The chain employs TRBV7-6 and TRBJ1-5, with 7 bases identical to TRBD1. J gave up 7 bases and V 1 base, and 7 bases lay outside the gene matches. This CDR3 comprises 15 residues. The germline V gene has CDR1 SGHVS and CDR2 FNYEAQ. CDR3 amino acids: CASSLDRGAGQPQHF. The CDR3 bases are TGTGCCAGCAGCTTAGACAGGGGTGCGGGACAGCCCCAGCATTTT.

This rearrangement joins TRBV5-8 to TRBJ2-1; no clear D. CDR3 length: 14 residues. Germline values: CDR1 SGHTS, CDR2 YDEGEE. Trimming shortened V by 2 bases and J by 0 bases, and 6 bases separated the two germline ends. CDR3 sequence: CASSFFSSYNEQFF. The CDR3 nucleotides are TGTGCCAGCAGCTTTTTTAGCTCCTACAATGAGCAGTTCTTC.

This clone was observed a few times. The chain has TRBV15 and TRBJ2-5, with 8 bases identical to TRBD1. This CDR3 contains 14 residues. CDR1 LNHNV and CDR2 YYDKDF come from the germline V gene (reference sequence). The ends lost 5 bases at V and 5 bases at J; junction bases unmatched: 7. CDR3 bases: TGTGCCACCAGCTCTTGGACAGGGATGGAGACCCAGTACTTC. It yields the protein CATSSWTGMETQYF.

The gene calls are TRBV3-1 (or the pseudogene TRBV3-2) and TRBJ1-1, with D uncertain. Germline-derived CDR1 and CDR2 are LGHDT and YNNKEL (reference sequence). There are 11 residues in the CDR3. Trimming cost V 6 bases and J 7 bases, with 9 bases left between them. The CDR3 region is CASSLRGEAFF. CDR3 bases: TGTGCCAGCAGTCTCCGCGGTGAAGCTTTCTTT.

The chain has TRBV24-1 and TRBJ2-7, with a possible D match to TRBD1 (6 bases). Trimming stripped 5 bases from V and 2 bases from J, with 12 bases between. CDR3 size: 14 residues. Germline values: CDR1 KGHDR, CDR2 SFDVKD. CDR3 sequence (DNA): TGTGCCACCAGTGGGACAGTGGCACCCTACGAGCAGTACTTC. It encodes CATSGTVAPYEQYF.

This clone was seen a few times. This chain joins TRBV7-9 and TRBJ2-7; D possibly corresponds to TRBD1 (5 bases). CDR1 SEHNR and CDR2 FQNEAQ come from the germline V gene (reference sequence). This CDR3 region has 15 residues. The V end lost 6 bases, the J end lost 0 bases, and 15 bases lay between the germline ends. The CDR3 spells CASSREDTVSYEQYF. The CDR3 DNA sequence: TGTGCCAGCAGTCGCGAGGACACCGTCTCCTACGAGCAGTACTTC.

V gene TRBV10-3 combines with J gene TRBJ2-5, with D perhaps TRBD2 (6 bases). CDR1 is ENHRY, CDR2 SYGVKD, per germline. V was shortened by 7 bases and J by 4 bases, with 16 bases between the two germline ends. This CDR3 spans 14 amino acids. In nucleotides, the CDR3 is TGTGCCATCAACGGAGGGAGTGGTCCAGAGACCCAGTACTTC. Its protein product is CAINGGSGPETQYF.